This T cell receptor beta chain is drawn from a study of blood T cell repertoires in COVID-19. J lost 8 bases, V lost 2 bases, and 2 bases had no gene match. From germline, CDR1 is SGHDT and CDR2 YYEEEE. This CDR3 has 13 amino acids. Original processing methods: Estimation of nucleated cell counts was performed using reference gene primer amplification. TCRdb's table, derived via immunoSEQ multiplex PCR, lists solely in-frame clones and lacks some. The DNA was the basis for D and trimming; V, J and clone size are from that table. This table holds roughly 88,000 clones, 80% to 85% found once. Sequencing used peripheral blood. The clonotype was recovered from a woman of 80 years or more with active or convalescent COVID-19. The rearrangement links TRBV5-6 to TRBJ2-1, with 9 bases identical to TRBD1. The DNA of the CDR3 is TGTGCCAGCAGCTTATGGGACAGGGATGAGCAGTTCTTC. As protein: CASSLWDRDEQFF.